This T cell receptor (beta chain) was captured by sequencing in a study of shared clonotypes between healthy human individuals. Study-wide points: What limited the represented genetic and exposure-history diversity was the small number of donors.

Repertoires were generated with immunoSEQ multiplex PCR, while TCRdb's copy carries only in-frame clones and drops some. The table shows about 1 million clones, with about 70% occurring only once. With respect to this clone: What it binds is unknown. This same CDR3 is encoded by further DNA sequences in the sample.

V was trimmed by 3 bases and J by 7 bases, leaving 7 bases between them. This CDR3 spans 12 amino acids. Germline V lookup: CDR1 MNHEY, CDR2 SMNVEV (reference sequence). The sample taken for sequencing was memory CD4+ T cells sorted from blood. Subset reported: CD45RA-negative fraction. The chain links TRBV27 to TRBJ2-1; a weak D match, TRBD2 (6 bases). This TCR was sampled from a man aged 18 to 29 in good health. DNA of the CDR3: TGTGCCAGCAGTTTTGGGGGGAATGAGCAGTTCTTC. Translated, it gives CASSFGGNEQFF.